This TCR beta chain was documented in a study of T cells in Graves' hyperthyroidism and ophthalmopathy. The overall study: Any treatment followed the collection of peripheral blood at initial diagnosis.

This clonotype has a handful of counts. Its antigen is as yet unknown. Duration under 3 months, a NOSPECS grade of at least 4, and a Clinical Activity Score of at least 3 characterized the ophthalmopathy patients. Source material for PBMCs was around 10 ml fresh peripheral blood. What was amplified from RNA transcripts were TCR beta CDR3 regions. HTBI primers drove first-round RT-PCR of the TCR CDR3. Each CDR3 protein gets one entry after TCRdb re-called the multiplex PCR reads with MiXCR. The table records over 450,000 distinct CDR3 sequences, 17% of them present only once. Study-level points and caveats: Model-based prediction identified ophthalmopathy a median 6.5 months prior to its onset.

The sequenced sample consisted of blood. This receptor was taken from a woman between 18 and 29 years old with Graves' ophthalmopathy.

In DNA, the CDR3 is TGTGCCACCAGCAGAGGCAGCATTTGGGGAGCTTTCTTT. Its protein product is CATSRGSIWGAFF. The chain has TRBV15 and TRBJ1-1; D not certain. The CDR3 runs to 13 residues. V was trimmed by 1 base and J by 10 bases, leaving 13 bases between them. Germline V CDR1 and CDR2: LNHNV, YYDKDF (reference sequence).